This T cell receptor beta chain emerged from a study of shared clonotypes between healthy human individuals. Overall study: The study used three CD4 naive, three CD4 memory, two CD8 naive and one CD8 memory plate per donor. General study results and limits: Memory subsets had estimated richness that was generally smaller than that of naive subsets. Clonotype sharing across several donors was observed for around 5.1% of naive CD4 clonotypes.

Each subset's genomic DNA was shared equally among a number of immunoSEQ plates. Method: immunoSEQ multiplex PCR; TCRdb's copy keeps in-frame clones and lacks some. The table has more than 2,000,000 clones, 90% to 95% seen once. From germline, CDR1 is SGHAT and CDR2 FQNNGV. V gave up 5 bases and J gave up 0 bases; unmatched junction bases: 6. The length of the CDR3 is 16 residues. As to this clone: Its specificity is not known.

Sequenced: naive CD4+ T cells sorted from blood. The sample's subset: CD45RA+ positively selected. V gene TRBV11-2 combines with J gene TRBJ2-2; 7 bases line up with TRBD1. The clonotype comes from a man aged 18 to 35 in good health. In DNA form, the CDR3 reads TGTGCCAGCAGCAGAGACAGGGCCCCGAACACCGGGGAGCTGTTTTTT. It encodes CASSRDRAPNTGELFF.